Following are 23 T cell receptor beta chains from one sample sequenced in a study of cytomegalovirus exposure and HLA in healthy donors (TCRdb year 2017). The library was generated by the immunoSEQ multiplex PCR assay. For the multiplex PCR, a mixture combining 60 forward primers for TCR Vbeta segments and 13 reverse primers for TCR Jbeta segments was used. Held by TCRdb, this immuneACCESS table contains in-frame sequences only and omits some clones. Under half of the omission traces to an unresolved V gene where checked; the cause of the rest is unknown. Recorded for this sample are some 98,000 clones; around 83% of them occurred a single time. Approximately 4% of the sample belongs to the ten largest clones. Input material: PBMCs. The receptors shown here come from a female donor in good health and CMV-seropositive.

In DNA, the CDR3 is TGTGCCAGCAGCTTGACAGGGACGAACGAGCAGTACTTC. Translation: CASSLTGTNEQYF. This chain joins TRBV7-8 and TRBJ2-7; 7 nucleotides line up with TRBD1. CDR1 is SGHVS and CDR2 is FQNEAQ in the germline V gene. After removal of 3 bases from V and 5 bases from J, the junction contained 4 bases not matched to a gene. This CDR3 has 13 residues.

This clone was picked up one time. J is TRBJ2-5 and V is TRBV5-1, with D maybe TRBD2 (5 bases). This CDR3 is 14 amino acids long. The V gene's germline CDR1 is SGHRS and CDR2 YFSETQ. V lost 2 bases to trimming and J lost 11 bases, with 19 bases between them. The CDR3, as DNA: TGCGCCAGCAGCTTAGGCGGAACCCTGTGGGAGCAGTACTTC. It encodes CASSLGGTLWEQYF. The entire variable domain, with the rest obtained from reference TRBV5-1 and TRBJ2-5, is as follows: KAGVTQTPRYLIKTRGQQVTLSCSPISGHRSVSWYQQTPGQGLQFLFEYFSETQRNKGNFPGRFSGRQFSNSRSEMNVSTLELGDSALYLCASSLGGTLWEQYFGPGTRLLVL.

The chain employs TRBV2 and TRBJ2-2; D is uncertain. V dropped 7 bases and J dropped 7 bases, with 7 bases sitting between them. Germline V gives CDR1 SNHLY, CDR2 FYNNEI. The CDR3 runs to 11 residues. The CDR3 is CASKLVGELFF. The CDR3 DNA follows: TGTGCCAGCAAACTTGTCGGGGAGCTGTTTTTT.

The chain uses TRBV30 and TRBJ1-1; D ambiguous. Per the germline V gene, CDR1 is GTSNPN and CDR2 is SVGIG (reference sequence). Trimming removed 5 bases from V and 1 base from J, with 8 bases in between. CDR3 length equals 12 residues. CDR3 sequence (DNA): TGTGCCTGGGGTACATCGAACACTGAAGCTTTCTTT. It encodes CAWGTSNTEAFF. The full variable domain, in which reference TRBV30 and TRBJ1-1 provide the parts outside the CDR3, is SQTIHQWPATLVQPVGSPLSLECTVEGTSNPNLYWYRQAAGRGLQLLFYSVGIGQISSEVPQNLSASRPQDRQFILSSKKLLLSDSGFYLCAWGTSNTEAFFGQGTRLTVV.

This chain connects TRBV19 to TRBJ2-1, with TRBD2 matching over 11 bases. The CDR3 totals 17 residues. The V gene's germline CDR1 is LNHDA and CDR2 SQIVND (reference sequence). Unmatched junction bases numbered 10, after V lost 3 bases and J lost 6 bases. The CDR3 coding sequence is TGTGCCAGTAGTATCCCAGTACTAGCGGGAGTACCCAATGAGCAGTTCTTC. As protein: CASSIPVLAGVPNEQFF.

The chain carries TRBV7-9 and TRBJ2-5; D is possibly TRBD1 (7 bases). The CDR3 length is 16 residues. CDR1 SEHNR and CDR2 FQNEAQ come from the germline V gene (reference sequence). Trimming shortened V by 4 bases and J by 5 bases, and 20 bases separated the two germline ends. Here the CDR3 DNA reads TGTGCCAGCAGCTCGGAGGGGGCGATCGATGTGGAGACCCAGTACTTC. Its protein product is CASSSEGAIDVETQYF.

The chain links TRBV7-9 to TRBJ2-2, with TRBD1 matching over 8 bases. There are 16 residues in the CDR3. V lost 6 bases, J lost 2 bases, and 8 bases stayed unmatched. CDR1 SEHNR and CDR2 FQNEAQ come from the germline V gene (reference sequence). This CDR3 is CASRPWTGPNTGELFF. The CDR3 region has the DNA TGTGCCAGCAGGCCATGGACAGGGCCAAACACCGGGGAGCTGTTTTTT. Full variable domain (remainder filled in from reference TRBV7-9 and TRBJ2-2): DTGVSQNPRHKITKRGQNVTFRCDPISEHNRLYWYRQTLGQGPEFLTYFQNEAQLEKSRLLSDRFSAERPKGSFSTLEIQRTEQGDSAMYLCASRPWTGPNTGELFFGEGSRLTVL.

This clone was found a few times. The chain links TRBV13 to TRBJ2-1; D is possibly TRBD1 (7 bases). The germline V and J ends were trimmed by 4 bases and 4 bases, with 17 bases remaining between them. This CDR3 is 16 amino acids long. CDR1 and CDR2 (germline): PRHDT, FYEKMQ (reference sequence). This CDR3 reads CASSSGGLVKYNEQFF. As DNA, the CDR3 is TGTGCCAGCAGCTCAGGGGGACTGGTCAAATACAATGAGCAGTTCTTC.

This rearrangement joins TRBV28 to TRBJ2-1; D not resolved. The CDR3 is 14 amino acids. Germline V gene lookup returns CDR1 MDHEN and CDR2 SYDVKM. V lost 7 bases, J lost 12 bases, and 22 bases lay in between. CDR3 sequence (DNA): TGTGCCAGCACCCGATCCCCCAATAACCTAGGGCAGTTCTTC. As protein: CASTRSPNNLGQFF.

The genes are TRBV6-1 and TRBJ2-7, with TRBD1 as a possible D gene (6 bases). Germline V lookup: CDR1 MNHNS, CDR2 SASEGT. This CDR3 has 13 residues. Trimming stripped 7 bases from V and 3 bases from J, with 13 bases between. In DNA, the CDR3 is TGTGCCAGCAATCCGGGACAACTCTACGAGCAGTACTTC. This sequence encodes CASNPGQLYEQYF.

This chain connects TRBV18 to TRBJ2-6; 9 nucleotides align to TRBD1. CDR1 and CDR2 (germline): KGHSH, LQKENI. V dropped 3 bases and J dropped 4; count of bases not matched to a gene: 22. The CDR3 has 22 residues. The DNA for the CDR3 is TGTGCCAGCTCACCTAGTGCTGCCGACGAAGGGACAGGGTGGAGAGGGGCCAACGTCCTGACTTTC. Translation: CASSPSAADEGTGWRGANVLTF.

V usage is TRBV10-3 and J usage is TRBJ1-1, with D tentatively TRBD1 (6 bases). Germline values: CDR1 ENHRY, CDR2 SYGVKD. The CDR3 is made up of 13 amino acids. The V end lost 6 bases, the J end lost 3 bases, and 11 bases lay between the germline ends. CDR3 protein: CAISLRGDTEAFF. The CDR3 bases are TGTGCCATCAGCCTCAGGGGAGACACTGAAGCTTTCTTT.

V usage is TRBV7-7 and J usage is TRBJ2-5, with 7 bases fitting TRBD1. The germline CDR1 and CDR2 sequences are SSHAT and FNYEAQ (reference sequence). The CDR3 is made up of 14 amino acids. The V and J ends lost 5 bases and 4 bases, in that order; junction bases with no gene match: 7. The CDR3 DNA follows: TGTGCCAGCAGCCCTAGACAGGGTGGAGAGACCCAGTACTTC. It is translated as CASSPRQGGETQYF.

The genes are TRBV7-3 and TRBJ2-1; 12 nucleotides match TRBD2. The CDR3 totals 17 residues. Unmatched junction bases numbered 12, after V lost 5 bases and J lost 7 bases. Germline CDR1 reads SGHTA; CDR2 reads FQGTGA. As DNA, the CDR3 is TGTGCCAGCAGCCTGCTAGCGGGAGGGCGGCTAGCAAATGAGCAGTTCTTC. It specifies CASSLLAGGRLANEQFF.

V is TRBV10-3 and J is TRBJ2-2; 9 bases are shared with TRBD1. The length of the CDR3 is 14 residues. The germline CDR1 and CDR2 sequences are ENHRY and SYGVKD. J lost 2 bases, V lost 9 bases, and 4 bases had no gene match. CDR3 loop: CAIGTGSNTGELFF. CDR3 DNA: TGTGCCATAGGGACAGGGAGTAACACCGGGGAGCTGTTTTTT.

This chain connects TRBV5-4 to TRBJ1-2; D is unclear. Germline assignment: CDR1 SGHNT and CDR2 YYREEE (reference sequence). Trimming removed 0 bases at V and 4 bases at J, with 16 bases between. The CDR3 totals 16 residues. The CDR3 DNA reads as TGTGCCAGCAGCTTGGCCGGGAGGGCCCCTACCTATGGCTACACCTTC. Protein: CASSLAGRAPTYGYTF.

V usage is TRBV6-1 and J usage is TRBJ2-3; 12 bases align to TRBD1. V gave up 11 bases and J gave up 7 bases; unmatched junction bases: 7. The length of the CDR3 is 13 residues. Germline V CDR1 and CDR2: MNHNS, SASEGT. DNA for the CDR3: TGTGCCGAGGGGACAGGGGGCAGTAATACGCAGTATTTT. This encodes CAEGTGGSNTQYF.

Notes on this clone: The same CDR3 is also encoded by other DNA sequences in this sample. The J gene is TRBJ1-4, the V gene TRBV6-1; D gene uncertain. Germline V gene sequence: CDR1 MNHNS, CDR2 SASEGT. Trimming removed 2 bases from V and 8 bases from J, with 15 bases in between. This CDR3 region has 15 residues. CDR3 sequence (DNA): TGTGCCAGCAGTGAATTGGAGGGCTTAGGGGAAAAACTGTTTTTT. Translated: CASSELEGLGEKLFF.

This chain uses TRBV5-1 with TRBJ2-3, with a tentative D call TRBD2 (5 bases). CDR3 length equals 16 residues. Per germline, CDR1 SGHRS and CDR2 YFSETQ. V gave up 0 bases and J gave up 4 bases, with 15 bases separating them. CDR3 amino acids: CASSLATTAGSDTQYF. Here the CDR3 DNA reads TGCGCCAGCAGCTTGGCAACGACCGCGGGCTCAGATACGCAGTATTTT.

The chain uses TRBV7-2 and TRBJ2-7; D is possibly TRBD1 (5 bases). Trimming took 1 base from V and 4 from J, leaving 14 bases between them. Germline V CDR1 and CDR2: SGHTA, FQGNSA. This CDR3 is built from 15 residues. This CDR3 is CASSLGGQGLYEQYF. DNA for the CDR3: TGTGCCAGCAGCTTAGGGGGCCAGGGATTATACGAGCAGTACTTC.

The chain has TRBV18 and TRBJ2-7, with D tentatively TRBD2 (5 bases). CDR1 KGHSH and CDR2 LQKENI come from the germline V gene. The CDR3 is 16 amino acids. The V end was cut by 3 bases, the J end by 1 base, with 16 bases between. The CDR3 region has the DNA TGTGCCAGCTCACCGATGCCTGGCGGGTCGTCCTACGAGCAGTACTTC. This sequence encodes CASSPMPGGSSYEQYF.

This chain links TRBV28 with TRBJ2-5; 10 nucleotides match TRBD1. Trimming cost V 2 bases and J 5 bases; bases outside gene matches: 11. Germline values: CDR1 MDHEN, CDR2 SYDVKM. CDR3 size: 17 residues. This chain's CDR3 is CASSLGGWTGGDETQYF. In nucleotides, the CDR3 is TGTGCCAGCAGTTTAGGGGGGTGGACAGGGGGTGACGAGACCCAGTACTTC.

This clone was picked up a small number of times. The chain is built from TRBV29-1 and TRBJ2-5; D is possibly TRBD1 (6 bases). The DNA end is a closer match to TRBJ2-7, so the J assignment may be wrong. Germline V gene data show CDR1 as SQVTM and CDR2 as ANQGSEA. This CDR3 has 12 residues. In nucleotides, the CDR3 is TGCAGCGTGGGGACCCCAGGGGTCGAGCAGTACTTC. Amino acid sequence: CSVGTPGVEQYF.